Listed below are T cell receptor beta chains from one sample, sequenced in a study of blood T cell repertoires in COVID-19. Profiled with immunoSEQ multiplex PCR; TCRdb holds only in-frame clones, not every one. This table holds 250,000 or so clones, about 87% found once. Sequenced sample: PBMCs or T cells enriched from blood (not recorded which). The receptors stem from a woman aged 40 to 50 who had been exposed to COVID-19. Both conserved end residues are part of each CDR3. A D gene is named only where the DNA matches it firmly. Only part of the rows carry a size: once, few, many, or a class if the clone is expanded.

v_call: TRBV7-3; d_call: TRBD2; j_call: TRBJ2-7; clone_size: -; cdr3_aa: CASSARLAGEQYF; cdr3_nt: TGTGCCAGCAGCGCCAGACTAGCGGGCGAGCAGTACTTC
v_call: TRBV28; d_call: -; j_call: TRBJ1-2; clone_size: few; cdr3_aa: CASSLLTYYGYTF; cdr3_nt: TGTGCCAGCAGTTTACTGACATACTATGGCTACACCTTC
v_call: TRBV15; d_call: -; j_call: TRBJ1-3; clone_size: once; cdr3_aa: CATSRDQGSGNTIYF; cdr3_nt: TGTGCCACCAGCAGAGATCAGGGGTCTGGAAACACCATATATTTT
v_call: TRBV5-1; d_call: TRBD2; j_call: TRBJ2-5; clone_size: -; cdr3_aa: CASSTLAGGYNQETQYF; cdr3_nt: TGCGCCAGCAGCACGCTAGCGGGGGGGTATAACCAAGAGACCCAGTACTTC
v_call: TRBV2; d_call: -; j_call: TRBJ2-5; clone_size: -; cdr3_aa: CASREGAVETQYF; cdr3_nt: TGTGCCAGCAGGGAGGGGGCTGTGGAGACCCAGTACTTC
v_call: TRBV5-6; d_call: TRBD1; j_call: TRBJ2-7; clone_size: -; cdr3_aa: CASSIYYPTGSIPYEQYF; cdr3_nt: TGTGCCAGCAGCATCTACTACCCGACAGGGTCGATCCCCTACGAGCAGTACTTC
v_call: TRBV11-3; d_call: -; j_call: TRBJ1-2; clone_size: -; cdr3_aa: CASSGRGSGYTF; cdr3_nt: TGTGCCAGCAGCGGCAGGGGAAGCGGCTACACCTTC
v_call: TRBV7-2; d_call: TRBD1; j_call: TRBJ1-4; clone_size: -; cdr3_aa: CASSTRGLSEKLFF; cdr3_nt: TGTGCCAGCAGCACGAGGGGGCTGAGTGAAAAACTGTTTTTT
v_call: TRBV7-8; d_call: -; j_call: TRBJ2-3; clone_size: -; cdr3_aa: CASSLGRTSTDTQYF; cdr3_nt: TGTGCCAGCAGCTTAGGACGGACAAGCACAGATACGCAGTATTTT
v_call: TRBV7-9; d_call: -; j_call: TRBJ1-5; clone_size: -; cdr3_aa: CASSAGRILNQPQHF; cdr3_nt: TGTGCCAGCAGCGCGGGACGGATACTCAATCAGCCCCAGCATTTT
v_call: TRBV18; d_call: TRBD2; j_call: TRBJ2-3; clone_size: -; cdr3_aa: CASSPVAGLADTQYF; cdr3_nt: TGTGCCAGCTCACCGGTAGCGGGACTGGCAGATACGCAGTATTTT
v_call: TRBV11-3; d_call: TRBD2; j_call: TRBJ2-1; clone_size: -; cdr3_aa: CASSPRIAGGPVNEQFF; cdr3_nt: TGTGCCAGCAGCCCCAGGATAGCGGGAGGGCCGGTCAATGAGCAGTTCTTC
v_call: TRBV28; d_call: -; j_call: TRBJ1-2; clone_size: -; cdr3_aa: CASSSSGFYGYTF; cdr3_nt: TGTGCCAGCAGTTCCTCAGGGTTCTATGGCTACACCTTC
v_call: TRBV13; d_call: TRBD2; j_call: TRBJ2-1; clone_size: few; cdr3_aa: CASSLLLAGGWEFF; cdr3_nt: TGTGCCAGCAGCTTATTGCTAGCGGGAGGGTGGGAGTTCTTC
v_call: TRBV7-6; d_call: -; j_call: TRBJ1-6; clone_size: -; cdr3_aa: CASSLSPNSPLHF; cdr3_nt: TGTGCCAGCAGCTTATCCCCAAATTCACCCCTCCACTTT
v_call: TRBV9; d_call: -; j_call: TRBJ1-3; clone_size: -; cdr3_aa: CASSLQGTRSGNTIYF; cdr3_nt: TGTGCCAGCAGTCTCCAGGGGACCCGCTCTGGAAACACCATATATTTT
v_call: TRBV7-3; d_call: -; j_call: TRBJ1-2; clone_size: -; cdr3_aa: CASSLSPQGRGNGYTF; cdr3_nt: TGTGCCAGCAGCTTAAGCCCACAGGGAAGAGGAAACGGCTACACCTTC
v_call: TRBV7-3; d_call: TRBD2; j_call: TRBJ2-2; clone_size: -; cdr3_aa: CASSRGTSRGSGELFF; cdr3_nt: TGTGCCAGCAGCCGAGGGACTTCGCGGGGGTCCGGGGAGCTGTTTTTT
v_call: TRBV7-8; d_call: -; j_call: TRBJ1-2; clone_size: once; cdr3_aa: CASSSKTVTSFHGYTF; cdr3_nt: TGTGCCAGCAGCTCCAAGACGGTGACATCATTTCATGGCTACACCTTC
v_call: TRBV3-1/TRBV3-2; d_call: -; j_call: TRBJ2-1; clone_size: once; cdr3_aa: CASSQAGPNEQFF; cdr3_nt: TGTGCCAGCAGCCAAGCGGGTCCAAATGAGCAGTTCTTC
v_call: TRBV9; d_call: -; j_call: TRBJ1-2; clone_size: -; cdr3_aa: CASSVDLQGGYTF; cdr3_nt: TGTGCCAGCAGCGTAGACCTCCAGGGTGGCTACACCTTC
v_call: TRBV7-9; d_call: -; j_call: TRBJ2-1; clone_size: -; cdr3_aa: CASSLQLGHNEQFF; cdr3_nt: TGTGCCAGCAGCTTACAGCTGGGCCACAATGAGCAGTTCTTC
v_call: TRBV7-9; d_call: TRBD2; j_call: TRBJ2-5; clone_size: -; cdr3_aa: CASSSWGGTIQYQETQYF; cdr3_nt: TGTGCCAGCAGCTCCTGGGGAGGGACTATTCAGTACCAAGAGACCCAGTACTTC
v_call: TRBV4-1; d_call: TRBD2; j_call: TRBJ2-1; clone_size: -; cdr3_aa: CASSQEGLAHNEQFF; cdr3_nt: TGCGCCAGCAGCCAAGAAGGACTAGCCCACAATGAGCAGTTCTTC
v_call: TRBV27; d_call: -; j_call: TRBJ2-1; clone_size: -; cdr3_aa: CASRWGGAYNEQFF; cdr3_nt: TGTGCCAGCAGGTGGGGGGGCGCCTACAATGAGCAGTTCTTC
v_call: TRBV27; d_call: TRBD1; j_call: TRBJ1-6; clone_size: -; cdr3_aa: CASSRLGQGSPLHF; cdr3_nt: TGTGCCAGCAGCCGCCTTGGACAGGGCTCACCCCTCCACTTT
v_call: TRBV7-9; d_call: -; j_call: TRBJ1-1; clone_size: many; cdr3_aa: CASSLVGWRGSNTEAFF; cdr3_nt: TGTGCCAGCAGCTTAGTAGGCTGGAGGGGTTCGAACACTGAAGCTTTCTTT
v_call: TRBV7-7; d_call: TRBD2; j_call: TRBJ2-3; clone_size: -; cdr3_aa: CASSLSGGATDTQYF; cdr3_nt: TGTGCCAGCAGCTTGTCCGGGGGGGCCACAGATACGCAGTATTTT
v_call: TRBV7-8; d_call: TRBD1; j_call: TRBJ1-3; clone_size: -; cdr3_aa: CASSRRPGQGTGNTIYF; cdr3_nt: TGTGCCAGCAGCCGACGTCCGGGACAGGGAACTGGAAACACCATATATTTT
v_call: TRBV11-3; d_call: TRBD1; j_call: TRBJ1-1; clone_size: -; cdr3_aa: CASSFEQGATEAFF; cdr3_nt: TGTGCCAGCAGCTTTGAACAGGGGGCCACTGAAGCTTTCTTT
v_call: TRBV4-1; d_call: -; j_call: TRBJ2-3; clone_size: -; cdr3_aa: CASSQIMRKRTDTQYF; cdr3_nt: TGCGCCAGCAGCCAAATAATGAGGAAGAGAACAGATACGCAGTATTTT
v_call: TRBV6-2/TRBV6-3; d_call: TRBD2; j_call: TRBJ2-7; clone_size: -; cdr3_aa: CASSRTSGGLKYEQYF; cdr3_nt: TGTGCCAGCAGTCGGACTAGCGGGGGGCTCAAGTACGAGCAGTACTTC
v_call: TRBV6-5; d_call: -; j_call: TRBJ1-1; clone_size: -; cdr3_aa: CASSLTWANTEAFF; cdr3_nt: TGTGCCAGCAGTTTAACATGGGCGAACACTGAAGCTTTCTTT
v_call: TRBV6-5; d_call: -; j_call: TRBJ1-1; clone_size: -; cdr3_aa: CASSYVEGEAKAFF; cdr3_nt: TGTGCCAGCAGTTACGTCGAGGGAGAGGCTAAAGCTTTCTTT
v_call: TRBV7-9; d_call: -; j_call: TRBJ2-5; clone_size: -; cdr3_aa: CASSGASGRQETQYF; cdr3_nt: TGTGCCAGCAGCGGGGCCTCAGGTCGTCAAGAGACCCAGTACTTC
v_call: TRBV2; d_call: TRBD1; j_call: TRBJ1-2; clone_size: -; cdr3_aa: CASSPDRGANYGYTF; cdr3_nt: TGTGCCAGCAGCCCTGACAGGGGAGCGAACTATGGCTACACCTTC
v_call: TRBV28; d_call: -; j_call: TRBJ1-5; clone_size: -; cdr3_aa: CASSFGGRAGPHF; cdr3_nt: TGTGCCAGCAGTTTTGGCGGCAGGGCCGGGCCACATTTT
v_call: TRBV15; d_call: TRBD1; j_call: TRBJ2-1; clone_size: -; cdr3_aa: CATSRDDNRDRVQIRFF; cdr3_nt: TGTGCCACCAGCAGGGATGATAACCGGGACAGGGTGCAAATACGGTTCTTC
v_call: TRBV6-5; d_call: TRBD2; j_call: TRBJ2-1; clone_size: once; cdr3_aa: CASSRTSGTGNEQFF; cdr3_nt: TGTGCCAGCAGCAGGACTAGCGGGACGGGAAATGAGCAGTTCTTC